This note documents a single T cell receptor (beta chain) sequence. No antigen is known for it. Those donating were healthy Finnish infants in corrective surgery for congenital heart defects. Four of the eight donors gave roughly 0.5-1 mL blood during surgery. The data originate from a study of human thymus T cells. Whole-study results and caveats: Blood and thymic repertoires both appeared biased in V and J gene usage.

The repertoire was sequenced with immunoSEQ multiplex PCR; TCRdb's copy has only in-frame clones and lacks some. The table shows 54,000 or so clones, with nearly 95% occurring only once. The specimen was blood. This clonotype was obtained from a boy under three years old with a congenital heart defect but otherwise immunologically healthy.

The CDR3 region is CASSKARGNTIYF. CDR3 nucleotide sequence: TGTGCCAGCAGCAAAGCGAGGGGAAACACCATATATTTT. This chain connects TRBV5-4 to TRBJ1-3, with no clear D. The germline gives CDR1 SGHNT, CDR2 YYREEE (reference sequence). V lost 4 bases, J lost 4 bases, and 9 bases lay in between. The CDR3 length is 13 residues.